The present TCR beta chain was sequenced within a study of beta chain features in type 1 diabetes. Study background: All samples together contributed almost 110,000,000 sorted cells for examination.

Based on CD45RO/CCR7/CD25/CD127/CD95/CD27, CD4+ regulatory, stem cell-like memory, naive and central memory cells were sorted. Each of the sorted populations had a purity greater than 98%. Trimming cost V 4 bases and J 4 bases, with 8 bases left between them. There are 13 residues in the CDR3. Germline loops: CDR1 LNHDA, CDR2 SQIVND (reference sequence). The study reverse transcribed the entire isolated RNA, so it sequenced expressed TCRB transcripts. Data came from immunoSEQ multiplex PCR; TCRdb stores just in-frame clones and leaves some out. The sample includes around 16,000 clones, less than 60% of them seen just once.

The sample taken for sequencing was stem cell memory CD4+ T cells from blood. The clonotype was recovered from a woman aged 18-30 years in good health. The V call is TRBV19, the J call TRBJ1-5; D might be TRBD1 (6 bases). CDR3 loop: CASSTTGNQPQHF. The CDR3 DNA reads TGTGCCAGTAGTACAACAGGGAATCAGCCCCAGCATTTT.